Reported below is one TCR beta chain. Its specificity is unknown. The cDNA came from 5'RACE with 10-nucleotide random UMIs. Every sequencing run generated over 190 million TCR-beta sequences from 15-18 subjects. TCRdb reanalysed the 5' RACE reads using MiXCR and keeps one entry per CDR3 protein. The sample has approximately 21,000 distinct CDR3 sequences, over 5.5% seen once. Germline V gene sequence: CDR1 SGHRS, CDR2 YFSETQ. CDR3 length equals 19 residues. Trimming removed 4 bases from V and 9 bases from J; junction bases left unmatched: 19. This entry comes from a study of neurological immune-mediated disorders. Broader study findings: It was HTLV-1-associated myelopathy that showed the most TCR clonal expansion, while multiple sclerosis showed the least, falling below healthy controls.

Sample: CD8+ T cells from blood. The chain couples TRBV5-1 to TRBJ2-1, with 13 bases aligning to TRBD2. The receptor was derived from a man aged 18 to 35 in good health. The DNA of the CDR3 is TGCGCCAGCAGCCTGGGACTAGCGGGATCTTCGTTCGGGGCCGGTGAGCAGTTCTTC. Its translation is CASSLGLAGSSFGAGEQFF.